The sample holds one count of the clone carrying this T cell receptor (beta chain). What it binds is unknown. These data are taken from a study of T cells in localized non-small cell lung cancer. General observations from the study: Clonality peaked in uninvolved adjacent lung rather than tumor.

Measured with immunoSEQ multiplex PCR; TCRdb has only the in-frame clones, and not every one. The sample holds tens of thousands of clones, 85% to 95% seen once. Trimming removed 4 bases at V and 6 bases at J, with 15 bases between. In germline, CDR1 is MNHNY, CDR2 SVGAGI (reference sequence). CDR3 length equals 14 residues. The material was peripheral blood, obtained before any cancer treatment. The chain joins TRBV6-6 to TRBJ2-5, with D possibly being TRBD2 (5 bases). This sequence was found in a female donor aged 60 or older with stage I lung adenocarcinoma. CDR3 bases: TGTGCCAGCAGTTCGCAGGAAAGGGAGAAGACCCAGTACTTC. Translation: CASSSQEREKTQYF.